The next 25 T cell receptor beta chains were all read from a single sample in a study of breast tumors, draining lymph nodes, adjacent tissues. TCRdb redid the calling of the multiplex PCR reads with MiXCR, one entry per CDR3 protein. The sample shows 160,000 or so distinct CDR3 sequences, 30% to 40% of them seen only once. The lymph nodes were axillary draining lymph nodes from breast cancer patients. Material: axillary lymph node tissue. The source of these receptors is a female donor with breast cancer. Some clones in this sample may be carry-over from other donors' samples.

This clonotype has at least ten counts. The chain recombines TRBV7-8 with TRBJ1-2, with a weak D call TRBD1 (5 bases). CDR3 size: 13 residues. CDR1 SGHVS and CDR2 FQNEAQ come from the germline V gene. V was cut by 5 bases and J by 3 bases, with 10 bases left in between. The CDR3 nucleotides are TGTGCCAGCAGCGCCAGGGAGGACTATGGCTACACCTTC. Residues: CASSAREDYGYTF.

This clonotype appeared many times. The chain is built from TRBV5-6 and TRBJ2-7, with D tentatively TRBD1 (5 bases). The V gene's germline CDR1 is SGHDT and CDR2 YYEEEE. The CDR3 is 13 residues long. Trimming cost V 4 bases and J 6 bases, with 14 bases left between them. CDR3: CASSRIGATEQYF. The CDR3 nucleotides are TGTGCCAGCAGCCGTATAGGGGCAACCGAGCAGTACTTC.

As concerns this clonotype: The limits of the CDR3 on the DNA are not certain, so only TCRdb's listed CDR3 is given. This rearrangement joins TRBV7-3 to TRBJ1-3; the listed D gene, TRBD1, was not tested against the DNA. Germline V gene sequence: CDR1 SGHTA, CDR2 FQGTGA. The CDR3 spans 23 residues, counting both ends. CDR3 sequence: CASSSRVYKDTYEQYFGPGTIYF.

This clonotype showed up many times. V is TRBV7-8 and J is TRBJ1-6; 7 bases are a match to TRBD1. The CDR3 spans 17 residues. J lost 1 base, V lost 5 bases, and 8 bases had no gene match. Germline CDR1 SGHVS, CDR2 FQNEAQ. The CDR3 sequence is CASSLRDRASYNSPLHF. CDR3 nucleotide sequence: TGTGCCAGCAGCCTCCGGGACAGAGCTTCCTATAATTCACCCCTCCACTTT.

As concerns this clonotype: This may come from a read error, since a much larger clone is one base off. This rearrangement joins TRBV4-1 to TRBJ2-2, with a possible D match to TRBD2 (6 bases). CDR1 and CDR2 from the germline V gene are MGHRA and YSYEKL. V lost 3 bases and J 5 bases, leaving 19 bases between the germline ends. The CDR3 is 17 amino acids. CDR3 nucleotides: TGCGCCAGCAGCCAGCCTGGGGACCACGGGGGTACCGGGGAGCTGTTTTTT. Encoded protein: CASSQPGDHGGTGELFF.

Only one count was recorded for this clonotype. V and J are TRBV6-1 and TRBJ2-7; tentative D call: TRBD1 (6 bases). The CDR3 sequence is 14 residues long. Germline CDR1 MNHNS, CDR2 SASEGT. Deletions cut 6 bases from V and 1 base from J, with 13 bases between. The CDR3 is CASRQGSWSYEQYF. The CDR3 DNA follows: TGTGCCAGCAGACAGGGTTCTTGGTCCTACGAGCAGTACTTC.

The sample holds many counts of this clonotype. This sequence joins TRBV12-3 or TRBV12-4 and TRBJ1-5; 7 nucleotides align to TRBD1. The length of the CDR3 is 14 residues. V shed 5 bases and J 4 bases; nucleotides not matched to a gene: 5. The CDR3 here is CASSPGTANQPQHF. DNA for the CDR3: TGTGCCAGCAGTCCCGGGACAGCGAATCAGCCCCAGCATTTT.

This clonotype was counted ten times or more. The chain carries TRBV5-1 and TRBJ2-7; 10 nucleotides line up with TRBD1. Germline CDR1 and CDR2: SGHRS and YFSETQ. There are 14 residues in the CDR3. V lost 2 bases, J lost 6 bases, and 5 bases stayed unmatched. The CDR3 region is CASSFGDRGPEQYF. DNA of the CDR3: TGCGCCAGCAGCTTCGGGGACAGGGGACCCGAGCAGTACTTC.

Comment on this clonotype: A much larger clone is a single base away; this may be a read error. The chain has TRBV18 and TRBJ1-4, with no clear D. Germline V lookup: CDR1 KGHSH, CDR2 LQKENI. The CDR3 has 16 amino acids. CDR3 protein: CAGSPSERRPREKLFF. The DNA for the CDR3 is TGTGCCGGCTCACCTTCAGAAAGACGGCCGCGCGAAAAACTGTTTTTT.

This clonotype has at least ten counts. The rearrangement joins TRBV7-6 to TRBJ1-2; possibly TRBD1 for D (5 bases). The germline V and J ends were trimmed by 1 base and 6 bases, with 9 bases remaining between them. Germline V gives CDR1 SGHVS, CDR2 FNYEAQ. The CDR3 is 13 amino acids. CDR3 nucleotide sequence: TGTGCCAGCAGCTTAGGAGGGGCCCATGGCTACACCTTC. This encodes CASSLGGAHGYTF.

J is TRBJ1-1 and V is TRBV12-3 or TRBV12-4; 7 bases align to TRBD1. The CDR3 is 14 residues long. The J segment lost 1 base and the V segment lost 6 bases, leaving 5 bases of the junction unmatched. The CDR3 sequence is CASSLGQRNTEAFF. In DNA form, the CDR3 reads TGTGCCAGCAGCCTGGGACAGCGGAACACTGAAGCTTTCTTT.

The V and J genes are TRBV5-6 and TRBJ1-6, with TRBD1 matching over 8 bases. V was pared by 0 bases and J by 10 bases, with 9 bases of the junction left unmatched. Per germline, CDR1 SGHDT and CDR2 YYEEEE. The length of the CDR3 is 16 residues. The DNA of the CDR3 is TGTGCCAGCAGCTTGGGGACAGGGACAATCGGATCACCCCTCCACTTT. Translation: CASSLGTGTIGSPLHF.

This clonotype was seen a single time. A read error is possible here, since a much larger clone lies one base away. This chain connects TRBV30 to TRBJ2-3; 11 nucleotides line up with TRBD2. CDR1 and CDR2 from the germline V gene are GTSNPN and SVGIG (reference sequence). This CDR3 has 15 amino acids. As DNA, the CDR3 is TGTGCCCGGAGTTTCCTAGCGGGGGGTCCGAATACGCAGTATTTT. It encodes CARSFLAGGPNTQYF.

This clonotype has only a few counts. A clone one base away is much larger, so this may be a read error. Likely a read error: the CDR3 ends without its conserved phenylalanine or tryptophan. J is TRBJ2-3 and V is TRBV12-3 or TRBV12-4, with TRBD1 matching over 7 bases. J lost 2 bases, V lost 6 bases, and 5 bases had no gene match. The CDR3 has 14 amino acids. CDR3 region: CASSQGQTTDTQYL. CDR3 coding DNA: TGTGCCAGCAGCCAGGGACAGACCACAGATACGCAGTATCTT.

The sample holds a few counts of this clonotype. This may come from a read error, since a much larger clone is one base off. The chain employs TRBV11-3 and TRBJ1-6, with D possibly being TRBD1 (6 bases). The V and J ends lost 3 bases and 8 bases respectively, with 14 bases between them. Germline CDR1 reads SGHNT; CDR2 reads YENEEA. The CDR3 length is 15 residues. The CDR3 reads CASSFGDKAYSPLHF. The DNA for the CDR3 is TGTGCCAGCAGCTTCGGGGACAAAGCTTATTCACCCCTCCACTTT.

CDR3: CASTRRTGGPVDTIYF. CDR3 bases: TGTGCCAGCACCAGAAGGACGGGGGGCCCCGTAGACACCATATATTTT. This chain connects TRBV5-6 to TRBJ1-3; D perhaps matches TRBD1 (6 bases). Between the trimmed V and J ends, which lost 6 bases and 8 bases, there was a span of 24 bases. Germline-derived CDR1 and CDR2 are SGHDT and YYEEEE. CDR3 size: 16 residues. The complete variable domain, with remaining parts taken from reference TRBV5-6 and TRBJ1-3, reads DAGVTQSPTHLIKTRGQQVTLRCSPKSGHDTVSWYQQALGQGPQFIFQYYEEEERQRGNFPDRFSGHQFPNYSSELNVNALLLGDSALYLCASTRRTGGPVDTIYFGEGSWLTVV.

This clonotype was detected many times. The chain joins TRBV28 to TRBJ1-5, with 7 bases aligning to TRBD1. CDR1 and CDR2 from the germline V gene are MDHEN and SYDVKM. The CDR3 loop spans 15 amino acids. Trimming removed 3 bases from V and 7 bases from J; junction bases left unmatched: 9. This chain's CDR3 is CASSFGRGERQPQHF. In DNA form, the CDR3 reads TGTGCCAGCAGTTTCGGCAGGGGGGAGAGGCAGCCCCAGCATTTT.

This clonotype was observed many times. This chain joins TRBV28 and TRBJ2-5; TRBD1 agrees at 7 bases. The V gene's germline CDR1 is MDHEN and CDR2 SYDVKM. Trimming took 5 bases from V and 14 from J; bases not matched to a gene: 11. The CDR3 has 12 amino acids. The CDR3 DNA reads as TGTGCCAGCAGTCTACGACCCGGGACAGCCTACTTC. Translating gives CASSLRPGTAYF.

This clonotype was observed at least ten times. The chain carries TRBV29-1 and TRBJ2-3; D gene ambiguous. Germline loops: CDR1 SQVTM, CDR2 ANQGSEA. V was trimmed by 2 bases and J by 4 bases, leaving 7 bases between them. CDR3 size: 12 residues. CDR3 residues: CSVENSPDTQYF. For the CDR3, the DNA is TGCAGCGTTGAAAACAGTCCAGATACGCAGTATTTT.

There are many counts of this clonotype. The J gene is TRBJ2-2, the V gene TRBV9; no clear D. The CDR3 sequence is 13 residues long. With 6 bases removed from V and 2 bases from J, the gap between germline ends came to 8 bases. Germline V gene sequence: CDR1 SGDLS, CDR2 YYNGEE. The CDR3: CASKRSNTGELFF. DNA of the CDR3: TGTGCCAGCAAAAGGAGTAACACCGGGGAGCTGTTTTTT.

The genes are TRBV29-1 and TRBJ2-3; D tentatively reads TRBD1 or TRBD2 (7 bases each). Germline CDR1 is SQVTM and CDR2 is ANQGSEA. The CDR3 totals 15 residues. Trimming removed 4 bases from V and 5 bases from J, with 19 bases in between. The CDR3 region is CSVVRQGGNLDTQYF. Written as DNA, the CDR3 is TGCAGCGTTGTGAGGCAGGGGGGGAACTTAGATACGCAGTATTTT.

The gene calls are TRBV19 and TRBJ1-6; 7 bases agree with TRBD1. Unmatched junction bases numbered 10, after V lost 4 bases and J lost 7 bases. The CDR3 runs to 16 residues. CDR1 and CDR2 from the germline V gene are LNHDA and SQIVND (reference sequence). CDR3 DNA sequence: TGTGCCAGTAGTAACGGTCGGACAGGACAAAATTCACCCCTCCACTTT. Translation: CASSNGRTGQNSPLHF.

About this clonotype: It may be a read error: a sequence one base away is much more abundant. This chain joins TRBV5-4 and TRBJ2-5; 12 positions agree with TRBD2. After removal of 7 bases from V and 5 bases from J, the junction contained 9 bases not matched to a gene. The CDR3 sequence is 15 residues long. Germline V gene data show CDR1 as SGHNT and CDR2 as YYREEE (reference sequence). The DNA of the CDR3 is TGTGCCAGCGGCAGCCCTAGCGGGGGGGCGGAGACCCAGTACTTC. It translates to CASGSPSGGAETQYF.

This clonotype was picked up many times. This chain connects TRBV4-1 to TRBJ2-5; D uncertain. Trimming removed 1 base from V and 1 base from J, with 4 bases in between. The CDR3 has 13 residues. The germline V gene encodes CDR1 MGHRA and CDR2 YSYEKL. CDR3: CASSQGFQETQYF. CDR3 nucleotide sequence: TGCGCCAGCAGCCAAGGCTTCCAAGAGACCCAGTACTTC.

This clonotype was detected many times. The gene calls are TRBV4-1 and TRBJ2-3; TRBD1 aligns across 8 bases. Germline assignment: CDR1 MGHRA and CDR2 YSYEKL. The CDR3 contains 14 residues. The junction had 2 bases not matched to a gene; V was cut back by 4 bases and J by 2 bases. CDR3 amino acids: CASSLDRATDTQYF. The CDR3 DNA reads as TGCGCCAGCAGCCTGGACAGGGCCACAGATACGCAGTATTTT.